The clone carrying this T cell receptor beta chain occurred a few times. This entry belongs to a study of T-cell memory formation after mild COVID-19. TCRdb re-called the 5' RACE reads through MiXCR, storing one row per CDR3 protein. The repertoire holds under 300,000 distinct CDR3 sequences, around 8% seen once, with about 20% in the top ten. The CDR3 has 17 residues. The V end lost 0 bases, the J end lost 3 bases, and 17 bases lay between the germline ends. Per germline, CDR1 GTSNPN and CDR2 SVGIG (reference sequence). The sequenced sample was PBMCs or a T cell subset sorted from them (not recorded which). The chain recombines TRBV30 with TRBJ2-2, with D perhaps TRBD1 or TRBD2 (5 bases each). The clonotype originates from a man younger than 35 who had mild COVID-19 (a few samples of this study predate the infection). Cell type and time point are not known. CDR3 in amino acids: CAWSVGRERSHTGELFF. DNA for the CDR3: TGTGCCTGGAGTGTCGGCAGGGAGAGGTCACACACCGGGGAGCTGTTTTTT.